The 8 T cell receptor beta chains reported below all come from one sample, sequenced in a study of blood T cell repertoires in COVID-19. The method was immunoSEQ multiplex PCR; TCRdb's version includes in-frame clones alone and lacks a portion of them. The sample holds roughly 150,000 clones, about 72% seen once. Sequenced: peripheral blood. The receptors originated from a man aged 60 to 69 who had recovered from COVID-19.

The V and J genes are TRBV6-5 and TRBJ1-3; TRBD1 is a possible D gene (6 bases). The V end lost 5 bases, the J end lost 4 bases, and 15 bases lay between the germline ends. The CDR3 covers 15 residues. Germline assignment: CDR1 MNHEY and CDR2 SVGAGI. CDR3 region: CASSPGQLGGNTIYF. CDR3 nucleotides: TGTGCCAGCAGTCCCGGACAGCTCGGGGGAAACACCATATATTTT.

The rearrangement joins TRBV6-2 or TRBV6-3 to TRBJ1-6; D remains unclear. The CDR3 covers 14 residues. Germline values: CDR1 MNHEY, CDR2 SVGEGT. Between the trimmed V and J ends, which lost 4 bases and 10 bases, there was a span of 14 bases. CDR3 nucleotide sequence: TGTGCCAGCAGTTCCAGTGCAGGAAGATCACCCCTCCACTTT. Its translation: CASSSSAGRSPLHF.

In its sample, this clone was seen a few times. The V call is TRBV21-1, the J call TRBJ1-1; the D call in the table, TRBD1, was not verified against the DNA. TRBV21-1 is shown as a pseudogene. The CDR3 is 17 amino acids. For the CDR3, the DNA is TGTGCCAGCAGCAAAATCAGGGTGGTCAGCTTGAACACTGAAGCTTTCTTT. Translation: CASSKIRVVSLNTEAFF.

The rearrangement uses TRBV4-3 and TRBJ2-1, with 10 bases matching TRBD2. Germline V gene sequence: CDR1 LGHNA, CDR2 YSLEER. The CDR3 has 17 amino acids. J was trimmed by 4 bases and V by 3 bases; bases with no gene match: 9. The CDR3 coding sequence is TGCGCCAGCAGCCAGGGACTAGCGCAAGGTTCGTACAATGAGCAGTTCTTC. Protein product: CASSQGLAQGSYNEQFF.

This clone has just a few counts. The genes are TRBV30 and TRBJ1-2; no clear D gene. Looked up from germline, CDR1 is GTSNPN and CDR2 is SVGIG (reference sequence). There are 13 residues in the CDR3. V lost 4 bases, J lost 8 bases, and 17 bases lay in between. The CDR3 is CAWTIWEGGGYTF. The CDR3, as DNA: TGTGCCTGGACCATATGGGAGGGAGGAGGCTACACCTTC.

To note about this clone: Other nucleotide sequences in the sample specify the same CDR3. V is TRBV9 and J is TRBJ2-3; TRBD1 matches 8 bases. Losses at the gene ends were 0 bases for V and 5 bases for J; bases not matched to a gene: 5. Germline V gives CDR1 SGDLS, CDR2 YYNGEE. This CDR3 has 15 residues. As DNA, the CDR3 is TGTGCCAGCAGCGTAGCAGGGGGCCGGGGAGATACGCAGTATTTT. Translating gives CASSVAGGRGDTQYF.

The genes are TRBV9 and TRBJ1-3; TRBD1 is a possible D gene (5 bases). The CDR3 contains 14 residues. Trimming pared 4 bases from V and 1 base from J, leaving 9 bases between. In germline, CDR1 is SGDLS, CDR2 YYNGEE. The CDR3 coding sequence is TGTGCCAGCAGCAACAGGATATCTGGAAACACCATATATTTT. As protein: CASSNRISGNTIYF. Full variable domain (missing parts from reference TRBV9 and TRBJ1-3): DSGVTQTPKHLITATGQRVTLRCSPRSGDLSVYWYQQSLDQGLQFLIQYYNGEERAKGNILERFSAQQFPDLHSELNLSSLELGDSALYFCASSNRISGNTIYFGEGSWLTVV.

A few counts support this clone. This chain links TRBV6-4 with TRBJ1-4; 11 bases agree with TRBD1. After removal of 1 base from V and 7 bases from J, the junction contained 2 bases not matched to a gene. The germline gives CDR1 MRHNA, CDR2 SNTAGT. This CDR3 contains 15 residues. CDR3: CASSDLGTGGEKLFF. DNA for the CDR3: TGTGCCAGCAGTGACTTAGGGACAGGGGGTGAAAAACTGTTTTTT.